This T cell receptor (beta chain) was retrieved from a study of OX40 agonist ivuxolimab in advanced cancers. For the study at large: Ivuxolimab was delivered to patients intravenously every 2 weeks at doses spanning 0.01 to 10 mg/kg. Dose-escalation patients' cancers were hepatocellular carcinoma, melanoma, renal cell or head and neck cancer. With a range of roughly 20 to 85, age averaged about 59 years, and approximately 83% were male. Study-wide points: CD8+ T cells (on average) carried more expanded clones than CD4+ T cells.

As to this clone: Its antigen is currently unknown.

Clones were sequenced by immunoSEQ multiplex PCR, and TCRdb holds only the in-frame ones, with some missing. The table records fewer than 85,000 clones, 84% of them present only once. This receptor was taken from an adult with an advanced solid tumor such as melanoma, head and neck, liver or kidney cancer. Sequenced here: CD4+ or CD8+ T cells sorted from blood, sampled in a trial of the OX40 agonist ivuxolimab.

CDR3 sequence: CASSPRGGREQYF. CDR3 in DNA: TGTGCCAGCAGCCCTAGAGGAGGCCGCGAGCAGTACTTC. This chain connects TRBV7-2 to TRBJ2-7; D may be TRBD2 (5 bases). The length of the CDR3 is 13 residues. Deletions cut 5 bases from V and 6 bases from J, with 14 bases between. From germline, CDR1 is SGHTA and CDR2 FQGNSA. The full variable domain, completed using reference TRBV7-2 and TRBJ2-7, is GAGVSQSPSNKVTEKGKDVELRCDPISGHTALYWYRQSLGQGLEFLIYFQGNSAPDKSGLPSDRFSAERTGGSVSTLTIQRTQQEDSAVYLCASSPRGGREQYFGPGTRLTVT.